This TCR beta chain was captured by sequencing in a study of cytomegalovirus exposure and HLA in healthy donors. Study results and limitations: Productive status was seen about 87% or about 30% of the time for most TCR beta V segments in an earlier analysis.

Unmatched junction bases numbered 14, after V lost 4 bases and J lost 7 bases. The CDR3 spans 16 residues. Germline V gene lookup returns CDR1 SGHNT and CDR2 YENEEA. Notes on this clone: The antigen is undetermined.

The PCR made use of 60 Vbeta and 13 Jbeta primers. Libraries were prepared by immunoSEQ multiplex PCR; TCRdb keeps only in-frame clonotypes and omits some of them. The table records more than 95,000 clones, over 70% of them present only once. The sequence came from a male donor in good health and CMV-seronegative. The rearrangement links TRBV11-3 to TRBJ2-7; 9 nucleotides line up with TRBD1. Material for sequencing was PBMCs. This chain's CDR3 is CASSSFPRDRDGEQYF. The CDR3 DNA reads TGTGCCAGCAGCTCCTTCCCCAGGGACAGGGATGGGGAGCAGTACTTC.